This T cell receptor beta chain derives from a study of control samples from healthy donors and cancer patients (dated by TCRdb to the early 2020s). A remark on this clone: This clone's antigen is unknown. No clone much larger than this one lies a single base away; base qualities are absent.

Libraries were built with the immunoSEQ multiplex PCR assay. The source is immuneACCESS, and TCRdb retained only in-frame sequences with V and J called. Part of the clones is not carried over; for the studies checked, unresolved V genes explain less than half of this, and the remainder is unexplained. For this sample the table gives about 40,000 clones, of which around 90% were detected only once. The ten largest clones capture about 3.5% of the sample. The germline ends are 13 bases apart after V is trimmed by 0 bases and J by 4 bases. Sequences SGHTA (CDR1) and FQGNSA (CDR2) are obtained from the germline V gene. The CDR3 holds 16 amino acids from the cysteine to the phenylalanine. Only the CDR3 DNA is retained, 48 bases long and in frame from the first base.

The sample was blood. The source of this sequence is a woman aged 45-60 years in good health. The sequence joins TRBV7-2 to TRBJ2-1; the D gene cannot be named for sure. CDR3 region: CASSLARVTAYNEQFF. The DNA reads as follows: TGTGCCAGCAGCTTAGCACGCGTTACAGCGTACAATGAGCAGTTCTTC.